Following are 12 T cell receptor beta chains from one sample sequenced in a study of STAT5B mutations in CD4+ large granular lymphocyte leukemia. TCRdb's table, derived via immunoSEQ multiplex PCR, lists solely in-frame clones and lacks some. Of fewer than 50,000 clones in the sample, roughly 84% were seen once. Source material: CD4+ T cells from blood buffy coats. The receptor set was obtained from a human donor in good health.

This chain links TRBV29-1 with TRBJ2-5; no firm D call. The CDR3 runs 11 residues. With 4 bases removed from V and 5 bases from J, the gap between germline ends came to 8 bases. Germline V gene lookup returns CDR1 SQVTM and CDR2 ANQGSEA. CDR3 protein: CSVAAKETQYF. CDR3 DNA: TGCAGCGTTGCGGCGAAGGAGACCCAGTACTTC.

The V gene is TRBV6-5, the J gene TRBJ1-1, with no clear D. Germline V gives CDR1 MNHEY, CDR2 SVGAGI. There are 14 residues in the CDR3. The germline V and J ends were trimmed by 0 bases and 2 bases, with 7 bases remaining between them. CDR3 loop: CASSYSHENTEAFF. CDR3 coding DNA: TGTGCCAGCAGTTACTCGCACGAAAACACTGAAGCTTTCTTT.

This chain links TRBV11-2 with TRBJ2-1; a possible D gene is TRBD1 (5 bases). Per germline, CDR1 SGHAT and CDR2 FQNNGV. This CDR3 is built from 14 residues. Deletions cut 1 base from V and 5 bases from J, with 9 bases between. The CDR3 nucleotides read TGTGCCAGCAGCTTAGTAGGACAAAACAATGAGCAGTTCTTC. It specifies CASSLVGQNNEQFF.

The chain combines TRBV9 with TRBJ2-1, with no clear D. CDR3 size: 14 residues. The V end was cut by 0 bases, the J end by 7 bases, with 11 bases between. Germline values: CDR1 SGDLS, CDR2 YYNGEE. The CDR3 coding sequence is TGTGCCAGCAGCGTAGCGGTTACTCGGAATGAGCAGTTCTTC. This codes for CASSVAVTRNEQFF. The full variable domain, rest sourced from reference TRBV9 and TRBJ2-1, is DSGVTQTPKHLITATGQRVTLRCSPRSGDLSVYWYQQSLDQGLQFLIQYYNGEERAKGNILERFSAQQFPDLHSELNLSSLELGDSALYFCASSVAVTRNEQFFGPGTRLTVL.

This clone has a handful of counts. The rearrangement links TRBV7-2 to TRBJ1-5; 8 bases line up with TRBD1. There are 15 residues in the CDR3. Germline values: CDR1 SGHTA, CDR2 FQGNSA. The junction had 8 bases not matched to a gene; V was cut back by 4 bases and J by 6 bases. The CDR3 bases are TGTGCCAGCAGCTCGAGGACAGGGACCGCTCAGCCCCAGCATTTT. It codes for CASSSRTGTAQPQHF. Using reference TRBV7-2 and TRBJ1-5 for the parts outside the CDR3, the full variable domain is GAGVSQSPSNKVTEKGKDVELRCDPISGHTALYWYRQSLGQGLEFLIYFQGNSAPDKSGLPSDRFSAERTGGSVSTLTIQRTQQEDSAVYLCASSSRTGTAQPQHFGDGTRLSIL.

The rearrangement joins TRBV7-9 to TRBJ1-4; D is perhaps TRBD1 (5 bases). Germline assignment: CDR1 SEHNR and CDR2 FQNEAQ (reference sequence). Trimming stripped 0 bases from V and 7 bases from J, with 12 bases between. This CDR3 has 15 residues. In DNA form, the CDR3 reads TGTGCCAGCAGCTTAGCGACGAAGGGACGTGAAAAACTGTTTTTT. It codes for CASSLATKGREKLFF.

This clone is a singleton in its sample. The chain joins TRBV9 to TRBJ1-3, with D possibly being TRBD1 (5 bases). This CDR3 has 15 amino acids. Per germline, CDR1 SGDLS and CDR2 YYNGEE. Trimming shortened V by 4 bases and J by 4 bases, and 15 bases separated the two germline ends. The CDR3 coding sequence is TGTGCCAGCAGCCTAGAAGGGGCGGGGGGAAACACCATATATTTT. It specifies CASSLEGAGGNTIYF.

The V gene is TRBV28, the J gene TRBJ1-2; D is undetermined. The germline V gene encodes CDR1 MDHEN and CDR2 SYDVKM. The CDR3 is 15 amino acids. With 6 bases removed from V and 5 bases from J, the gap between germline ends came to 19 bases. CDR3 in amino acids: CASRPPYLVGYGYTF. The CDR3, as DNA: TGTGCCAGCAGACCACCTTACTTGGTGGGTTATGGCTACACCTTC.

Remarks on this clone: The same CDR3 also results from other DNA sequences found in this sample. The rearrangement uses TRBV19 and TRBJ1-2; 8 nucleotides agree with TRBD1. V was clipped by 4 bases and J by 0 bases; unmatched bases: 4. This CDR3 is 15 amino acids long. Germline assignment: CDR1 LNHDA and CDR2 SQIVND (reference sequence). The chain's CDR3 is CASSTRTGSNYGYTF. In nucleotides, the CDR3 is TGTGCCAGTAGTACAAGGACAGGGTCTAACTATGGCTACACCTTC.

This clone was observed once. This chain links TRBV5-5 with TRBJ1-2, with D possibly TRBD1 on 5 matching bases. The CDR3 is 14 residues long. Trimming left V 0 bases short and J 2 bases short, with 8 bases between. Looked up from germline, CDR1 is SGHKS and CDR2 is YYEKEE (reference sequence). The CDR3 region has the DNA TGTGCCAGCAGCTTGGAGGGACGGAACTATGGCTACACCTTC. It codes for CASSLEGRNYGYTF.

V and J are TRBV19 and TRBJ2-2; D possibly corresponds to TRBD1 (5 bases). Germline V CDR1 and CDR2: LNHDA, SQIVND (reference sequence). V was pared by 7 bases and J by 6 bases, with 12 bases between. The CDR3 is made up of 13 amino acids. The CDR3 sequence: CASTGASSGELFF. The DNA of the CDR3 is TGTGCCAGTACTGGGGCTAGTTCCGGGGAGCTGTTTTTT.

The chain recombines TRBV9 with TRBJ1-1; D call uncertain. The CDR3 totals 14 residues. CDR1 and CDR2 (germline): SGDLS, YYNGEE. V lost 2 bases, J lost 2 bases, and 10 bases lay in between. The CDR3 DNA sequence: TGTGCCAGCAGCGTTACAGTGGGAAACACTGAAGCTTTCTTT. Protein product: CASSVTVGNTEAFF.